This TCR beta chain derives from a study of OX40 agonist ivuxolimab in advanced cancers. In terms of the full investigation: The costimulatory receptor OX40 (CD134) was targeted by ivuxolimab, a fully human IgG2 agonistic monoclonal antibody. Intravenous ivuxolimab was administered to patients every 2 weeks at six dose levels: 0.01, 0.1, 0.3, 1.5, 3 and 10 mg/kg. Of the approximately 50 dose-escalation patients, hepatocellular carcinoma was present in approximately 20, melanoma in around 15, renal cell carcinoma in 9 and head and neck cancer in 9. In the dose-escalation cohort, 70% to 85% of patients were male, and the mean age was 60 years with a range of roughly 23 to 90. Prior anti-PD-1, anti-PD-L1 or anti-CTLA-4 therapy was permitted, and 40% of dose-escalation patients had received checkpoint inhibitors. Partial responses occurred in three dose-escalation patients, of whom one had hepatocellular carcinoma and two had cutaneous melanoma. The purpose of peripheral TCRbeta sequencing was to test whether ivuxolimab changed TCR sequence diversity and led to clonal T-cell expansion. The paper describes the monotherapy dose-escalation part (N ≈ 52 patients) of the phase I trial of ivuxolimab. Broader findings and caveats from the paper: The antigen specificity of the clonally expanded peripheral T cells was not determined. Partial responders in the 0.1-3.0 mg/kg groups had among the lowest normalized peripheral clonal expansion, especially among CD8+ T cells. Clonal expansion of both CD4+ and CD8+ blood T cells was observed from baseline to week 6 at doses 0.1 to 3.0 mg/kg. On average, CD8+ T cells showed more expanded clones than CD4+ T cells after ivuxolimab. Low levels of normalized T-cell clonal expansion were also shown by some nonresponding patients.

The trial excluded patients who had a history of autoimmune disease or who were on systemic immunosuppression. Peripheral blood for TCR sequencing was collected from all dose cohorts at baseline, on cycle 4 day 1, and on cycle 7 day 1. Samples came from an open-label, multicenter, first-in-human phase I dose-escalation trial of ivuxolimab. Adults with locally advanced or metastatic head and neck squamous cell, hepatocellular, melanoma or renal cell carcinoma were enrolled in the trial. Before TCR sequencing, CD4+ T cells and CD8+ T cells were sorted from peripheral blood as separate populations. This clone was observed once. This clone's antigen is unknown. Per-base qualities were not stored, and no clone one base away is much larger. Looking up the germline V gene yields CDR1 MGHDK and CDR2 SYGVNS. A distance of 15 bases separates the germline ends of V and J, which lose 7 bases and 6 bases respectively. The cysteine opens and the phenylalanine closes a CDR3 of 14 amino acids. Left in the record is the CDR3 DNA by itself, 42 bases read in frame from the first base.

For sequencing of the TCRbeta CDR3 region, genomic DNA was extracted from the sorted cells. TCRbeta CDR3 regions were sequenced using the immunoSEQ Assay. The immuneACCESS repertoire file appears here via TCRdb, limited to in-frame rearrangements. These files lack a portion of the clones; in checked studies, under half of the deficit traces to unresolved V genes, and the cause of the others is not known. Here the sample has roughly 81,000 clones; more than 70% occur a single time. The ten largest account for approximately 0.43% of the sample. The chain is made from TRBV25-1 and TRBJ2-2; a weak D assignment points to TRBD2 (5 bases agree). This sample comprised CD4+ or CD8+ T cells sorted from blood, obtained in a trial of the OX40 agonist ivuxolimab. The sequence came from an adult with an advanced solid tumor such as melanoma, head and neck, liver or kidney cancer. The base sequence is TGTGCCAGCAATGGGGAGCTCCCCTCCGGGGAGCTGTTTTTT. Its protein product is CASNGELPSGELFF.